A single sample is the source of the 17 T cell receptor beta chains below, sequenced in a study of shared clonotypes between healthy human individuals. Assay used: immunoSEQ multiplex PCR; TCRdb lists only in-frame clones, some missing. This sample yields around 700,000 clones, of which approximately 75% are seen a single time; around 2% belongs to the top ten. The sample consisted of memory CD4+ T cells sorted from blood. Subset: CD45RA-negative fraction. Every receptor here comes from a young woman in good health.

V and J are TRBV29-1 and TRBJ1-2, with D hard to call. CDR3 length: 14 amino acids. V was pared by 3 bases and J by 5 bases, with 16 bases between. Germline assignment: CDR1 SQVTM and CDR2 ANQGSEA. CDR3 protein: CSVDADTALYGYTF. Written as DNA, the CDR3 is TGCAGCGTTGACGCTGACACGGCATTGTATGGCTACACCTTC.

This chain uses TRBV20-1 with TRBJ1-2; D is uncertain. The CDR3 has 11 amino acids. V was clipped by 2 bases and J by 7 bases, with 8 bases between them. Germline V gene sequence: CDR1 DFQATT, CDR2 SNEGSKA (reference sequence). The CDR3 DNA reads TGCAGTGCTAGATTGGGCTCTGGCTACACCTTC. Translated, it gives CSARLGSGYTF.

The chain joins TRBV27 to TRBJ1-1; 9 nucleotides match TRBD1. CDR1 MNHEY and CDR2 SMNVEV come from the germline V gene (reference sequence). CDR3 size: 12 residues. V shed 7 bases and J 10 bases; nucleotides not matched to a gene: 7. CDR3 protein: CASNGQGSGAFF. The CDR3 nucleotides read TGTGCCAGCAATGGACAGGGGAGCGGAGCTTTCTTT.

This clone appeared a few times. The rearrangement joins TRBV2 to TRBJ1-1, with 7 bases matching TRBD1. The CDR3 sequence is 12 residues long. After removal of 8 bases from V and 3 bases from J, the junction contained 3 bases not matched to a gene. Germline V lookup: CDR1 SNHLY, CDR2 FYNNEI. The CDR3: CASCQGDTEAFF. The CDR3 nucleotides are TGTGCCAGCTGCCAGGGGGACACTGAAGCTTTCTTT.

This clone came up a few times. CDR3 coding DNA: TGTGCCAGTAGGCCACTAGCGGGAGTTGGTGAGCAGTTCTTC. Its translation is CASRPLAGVGEQFF. The rearrangement links TRBV19 to TRBJ2-1; 11 bases are shared with TRBD2. Germline assignment: CDR1 LNHDA and CDR2 SQIVND (reference sequence). The V gene end was trimmed by 6 bases and the J gene end by 9 bases; junction bases not matched to a gene: 7. CDR3 length: 14 amino acids.

The chain combines TRBV15 with TRBJ1-3, with a weak D call TRBD1 (6 bases). With 3 bases removed from V and 0 bases from J, the gap between germline ends came to 9 bases. Germline assignment: CDR1 LNHNV and CDR2 YYDKDF (reference sequence). This CDR3 is 15 amino acids long. The CDR3 sequence is CATSRDRFSGNTIYF. DNA for the CDR3: TGTGCCACCAGCAGGGACAGATTCTCTGGAAACACCATATATTTT.

The chain has TRBV6-5 and TRBJ2-7, with D possibly TRBD1 on 6 matching bases. Trimming pared 10 bases from V and 2 bases from J, leaving 15 bases between. The CDR3 extends over 13 amino acids. CDR1 is MNHEY and CDR2 is SVGAGI in the germline V gene. For the CDR3, the DNA is TGTGCCACTGGACCGACAGGCCCCTACGAGCAGTACTTC. Residues: CATGPTGPYEQYF.

V is TRBV19 and J is TRBJ1-2, with a possible D match to TRBD1 (6 bases). The CDR3 extends over 16 amino acids. CDR1 LNHDA and CDR2 SQIVND come from the germline V gene (reference sequence). The V and J ends lost 3 bases and 2 bases respectively, with 16 bases between them. CDR3 DNA: TGTGCCAGTAGTATCTGGCAGGGGATTAGCAACTATGGCTACACCTTC. Translated: CASSIWQGISNYGYTF.

This clone was found many times. J is TRBJ2-7 and V is TRBV6-6; 8 positions agree with TRBD2. Germline CDR1 and CDR2: MNHNY and SVGAGI (reference sequence). The V gene end was trimmed by 6 bases and the J gene end by 3 bases; junction bases not matched to a gene: 10. The CDR3 spans 15 residues. The CDR3 loop reads CASRGPGTSYYEQYF. The DNA for the CDR3 is TGTGCCAGCAGAGGCCCCGGGACTAGTTACTACGAGCAGTACTTC.

V and J are TRBV12-1 and TRBJ2-3; the table gives TRBD2 as D, unverified against the DNA. TRBV12-1 is classified as a pseudogene. This CDR3 is 16 amino acids long. Here the CDR3 DNA reads TGTGCCAGCAGCACAATTCAAGCGGGAGAATCCCTACTGCGGTATTTT. It yields the protein CASSTIQAGESLLRYF.

The chain employs TRBV7-2 and TRBJ1-1; D unresolved. V gave up 4 bases and J gave up 5 bases, with 11 bases separating them. This CDR3 has 13 amino acids. CDR1 is SGHTA and CDR2 is FQGNSA in the germline V gene. The CDR3: CASSYSEGTEAFF. The CDR3 DNA reads as TGTGCCAGCAGCTACAGCGAGGGTACTGAAGCTTTCTTT.

The rearrangement links TRBV9 to TRBJ2-1; 10 bases are shared with TRBD1. Trimming took 1 base from V and 8 from J; bases not matched to a gene: 12. CDR3 length equals 17 residues. Germline V gene lookup returns CDR1 SGDLS and CDR2 YYNGEE. CDR3 region: CASSVKKGWTGGHEQFF. The CDR3 nucleotides are TGTGCCAGCAGCGTAAAGAAAGGATGGACAGGGGGACATGAGCAGTTCTTC.

The V gene is TRBV6-5, the J gene TRBJ2-1, with 10 bases fitting TRBD1. The CDR3 runs 15 residues. With 6 bases clipped from V and 6 bases from J, the junction kept 8 bases outside the gene matches. Germline assignment: CDR1 MNHEY and CDR2 SVGAGI. The CDR3 DNA sequence: TGTGCCAGCAGCCGCAACCGGGACAGGGGCAATGAGCAGTTCTTC. It is translated as CASSRNRDRGNEQFF.

The chain employs TRBV9 and TRBJ2-1, with D possibly TRBD2 on 6 matching bases. CDR1 is SGDLS, CDR2 YYNGEE, per germline. Trimming shortened V by 0 bases and J by 5 bases, and 12 bases separated the two germline ends. CDR3 size: 15 residues. The CDR3 spells CASSVAGLPDNEQFF. The CDR3, as DNA: TGTGCCAGCAGCGTAGCGGGACTCCCAGACAATGAGCAGTTCTTC. Based on the CDR3 plus reference TRBV9 and TRBJ2-1, the full variable domain is DSGVTQTPKHLITATGQRVTLRCSPRSGDLSVYWYQQSLDQGLQFLIQYYNGEERAKGNILERFSAQQFPDLHSELNLSSLELGDSALYFCASSVAGLPDNEQFFGPGTRLTVL.

The V call is TRBV19, the J call TRBJ2-4; D ambiguous. There are 15 residues in the CDR3. With 2 bases removed from V and 0 bases from J, the gap between germline ends came to 8 bases. Germline V gene lookup returns CDR1 LNHDA and CDR2 SQIVND (reference sequence). The CDR3, as DNA: TGTGCCAGTAGTATATGGGCAACAGCCAAAAACATTCAGTACTTC. This sequence encodes CASSIWATAKNIQYF.

This clone has only one observation. This may stem from a read error, because a much larger clone lies one nucleotide away. The genes are TRBV5-1 and TRBJ2-5; TRBD2 agrees at 13 bases. The J call is in doubt because the DNA end fits TRBJ2-7 better. This CDR3 has 14 residues. Germline V gene sequence: CDR1 SGHRS, CDR2 YFSETQ. Here the CDR3 DNA reads TGCGCCAGCAGCCCCGGGACTAGCGGGACCGAGCAGTACTTC. It is translated as CASSPGTSGTEQYF.

The chain recombines TRBV7-2 with TRBJ2-2; D may be TRBD2 (6 bases). Trimming took off 1 base at V and 7 bases at J, with 7 bases between the two ends. The CDR3 totals 13 residues. Germline loops: CDR1 SGHTA, CDR2 FQGNSA. The CDR3 spells CASSLVTSGELFF. CDR3 DNA sequence: TGTGCCAGCAGCTTAGTGACTAGCGGGGAGCTGTTTTTT.